The clone carrying this TCR beta chain has a single count. Antigen unknown. This record comes from a study of shared clonotypes between healthy human individuals. Findings of the study overall: Lower generation probabilities were found for non-shared clonotypes than for those shared by all four donors.

A CD45RA-negative memory subset and a CD45RA+ naive subset were separated from the CD4+ cells. It was across several immunoSEQ plates that each subset's genomic DNA was evenly split. This table comes from immunoSEQ multiplex PCR, and its TCRdb copy is limited to in-frame clones, with some not included. The sample records 1.6 million or so clones, approximately 96% being singletons. Germline V gives CDR1 ENHRY, CDR2 SYGVKD. The CDR3 contains 16 residues. V was trimmed by 0 bases and J by 1 base, leaving 11 bases between them. Sequencing was carried out using naive CD4+ T cells sorted from blood. Subset described: CD45RA+ positively selected. This chain uses TRBV10-3 with TRBJ2-3; a weak D match, TRBD1 (6 bases). The TCR sequence derives from a man aged 25-45 years in good health. CDR3 amino acids: CAISESVGARTDTQYF. CDR3 bases: TGTGCCATCAGTGAGTCTGTGGGGGCTCGCACAGATACGCAGTATTTT.